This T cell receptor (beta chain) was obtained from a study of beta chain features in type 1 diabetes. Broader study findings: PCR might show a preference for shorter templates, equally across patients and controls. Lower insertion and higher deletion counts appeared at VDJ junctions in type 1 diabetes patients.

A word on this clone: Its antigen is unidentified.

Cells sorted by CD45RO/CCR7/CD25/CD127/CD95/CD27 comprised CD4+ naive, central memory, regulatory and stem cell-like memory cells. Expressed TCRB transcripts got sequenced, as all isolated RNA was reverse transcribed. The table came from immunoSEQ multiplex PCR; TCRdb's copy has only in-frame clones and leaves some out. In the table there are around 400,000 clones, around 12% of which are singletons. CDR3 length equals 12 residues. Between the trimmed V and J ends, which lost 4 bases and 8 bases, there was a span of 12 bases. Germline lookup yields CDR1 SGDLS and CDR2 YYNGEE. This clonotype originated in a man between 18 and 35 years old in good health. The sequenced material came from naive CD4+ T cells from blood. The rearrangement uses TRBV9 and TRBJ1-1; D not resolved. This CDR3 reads CASSPQDSEAFF. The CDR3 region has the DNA TGTGCCAGCAGCCCTCAGGACTCCGAAGCTTTCTTT. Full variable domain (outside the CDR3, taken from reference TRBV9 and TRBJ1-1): DSGVTQTPKHLITATGQRVTLRCSPRSGDLSVYWYQQSLDQGLQFLIQYYNGEERAKGNILERFSAQQFPDLHSELNLSSLELGDSALYFCASSPQDSEAFFGQGTRLTVV.